These 27 T cell receptor beta chains were sequenced from one sample in a study of CD8+CD57+ T cells in acquired aplastic anemia. Both TCR beta VDJ combination and CDR3 sequence profiling were carried out. Genomic DNA was the template for this profiling. TCRdb re-analysed the reads in MiXCR, keeping a single row per CDR3 protein. The sample yields approximately 470,000 distinct CDR3 sequences, around 32% seen once. Before being chosen for sequencing, patients had shown CD8+CD57+ cell expansion by flow cytometry. The sequencing sample was made of sorted CD4+, CD8+, or CD8+CD57+ T cells (not recorded which) from PBMCs. Source of these receptors: a human donor with aplastic anemia.

This clonotype was recorded only once. The genes are TRBV3-1 and TRBJ2-4; D may match TRBD1 or TRBD2 (6 bases each). This CDR3 is built from 15 residues. The V end lost 3 bases, the J end lost 6 bases, and 15 bases lay between the germline ends. Germline V gives CDR1 LGHDT, CDR2 YNNKEL (reference sequence). The CDR3 sequence is CASSQTGGGTNIQYF. In DNA form, the CDR3 reads TGTGCCAGCAGCCAGACCGGGGGCGGGACAAACATTCAGTACTTC.

This clonotype has a count of ten or more. The chain recombines TRBV19 with TRBJ2-7; D perhaps matches TRBD1 (6 bases). There are 14 residues in the CDR3. V lost 1 base and J 2 bases, leaving 9 bases between the germline ends. From germline, CDR1 is LNHDA and CDR2 SQIVND (reference sequence). The DNA for the CDR3 is TGTGCCAGTAGTATAGGAGGGGGAACCTACGAGCAGTACTTC. Its translation: CASSIGGGTYEQYF.

V is TRBV24-1 and J is TRBJ2-1; no clear D. The CDR3 consists of 13 residues. The germline V and J ends were trimmed by 4 bases and 0 bases, with 3 bases remaining between them. From germline, CDR1 is KGHDR and CDR2 SFDVKD. The CDR3 sequence: CATSESSYNEQFF. Here the CDR3 DNA reads TGTGCCACCAGTGAGAGCTCCTACAATGAGCAGTTCTTC.

This clonotype was seen more than once but under ten times. The chain uses TRBV18 and TRBJ1-5; D is ambiguous. Per germline, CDR1 KGHSH and CDR2 LQKENI. V was clipped by 2 bases and J by 7 bases, with 9 bases between them. The CDR3 contains 13 residues. For the CDR3, the DNA is TGTGCCAGCTCACCAAACAGAGGGCAGCCCCAGCATTTT. Amino acids: CASSPNRGQPQHF.

Regarding this clonotype: Germline and junction disagree at one end, which may indicate a read error. The CDR3 protein is CATNRGGRGWF. CDR3 nucleotide sequence: TGTGCCACCAACCGCGGGGGCCGCGGTTGGTTC. The chain uses TRBV6-1 and TRBJ2-7, with a possible D match to TRBD2 (7 bases). The CDR3 covers 11 residues. Germline CDR1 and CDR2: MNHNS and SASEGT.

The chain couples TRBV5-1 to TRBJ2-2; TRBD2 matches at 14 bases. The CDR3 covers 16 residues. CDR1 and CDR2 (germline): SGHRS, YFSETQ. V shed 4 bases, J shed 7 bases, and the junction held 6 bases outside the gene matches. CDR3: CASSPGLAGVGGELFF. CDR3 bases: TGCGCCAGCAGCCCGGGACTAGCGGGAGTTGGCGGGGAGCTGTTTTTT.

This clonotype was picked up many times. This sequence joins TRBV29-1 and TRBJ1-1, with 7 bases matching TRBD1. J lost 1 base, V lost 8 bases, and 13 bases had no gene match. Germline CDR1 SQVTM, CDR2 ANQGSEA. The CDR3 covers 15 residues. Written as DNA, the CDR3 is TGCAGCATAACGAAACCGGGACAGAGGAACACTGAAGCTTTCTTT. Translation: CSITKPGQRNTEAFF.

Ten or more counts support this clonotype. DNA for the CDR3: TGTGCCAGCAGCTTTTCAAATTATAATTCACCCCTCCACTTT. As protein: CASSFSNYNSPLHF. The rearrangement joins TRBV7-9 to TRBJ1-6; D is ambiguous. Germline V CDR1 and CDR2: SEHNR, FQNEAQ (reference sequence). V was clipped by 3 bases and J by 4 bases, with 7 bases between them. The CDR3 runs to 14 residues.

Ten or more counts support this clonotype. The chain is built from TRBV5-1 and TRBJ1-2; a possible D gene is TRBD1 (5 bases). The V gene's germline CDR1 is SGHRS and CDR2 YFSETQ. The CDR3 sequence is 15 residues long. V shed 0 bases and J shed 4 bases, with 13 bases lying between them. CDR3 sequence (DNA): TGCGCCAGCAGCTTGGGGGACGGACCCGTCTATGGCTACACCTTC. It translates to CASSLGDGPVYGYTF.

The sample holds a few counts of this clonotype. The chain joins TRBV5-5 to TRBJ2-5; TRBD2 aligns across 8 bases. V lost 3 bases to trimming and J lost 2 bases; unmatched junction nucleotides: 6. CDR1 is SGHKS and CDR2 is YYEKEE in the germline V gene (reference sequence). The CDR3 totals 15 residues. For the CDR3, the DNA is TGTGCCAGCAGCTCCGGGACTAGGGTACAAGAGACCCAGTACTTC. This encodes CASSSGTRVQETQYF.

This clonotype was detected only a few times. CDR3 sequence: CASSQVQGNTIYF. The CDR3 DNA follows: TGTGCCAGCAGCCAAGTACAGGGAAACACCATATATTTT. The chain links TRBV3-1 to TRBJ1-3; no definite D call. Germline CDR1 is LGHDT and CDR2 is YNNKEL (reference sequence). V gave up 1 base and J gave up 4 bases, with 5 bases separating them. The CDR3 consists of 13 residues.

This chain connects TRBV25-1 to TRBJ2-2; D assignment may be TRBD1 or TRBD2 (5 bases each). V was shortened by 6 bases and J by 3 bases, with 8 bases between the two germline ends. The CDR3 has 13 residues. The V gene's germline CDR1 is MGHDK and CDR2 SYGVNS. The CDR3 region is CASRGTHTGELFF. The CDR3 nucleotides are TGTGCCAGCAGGGGGACCCACACCGGGGAGCTGTTTTTT.

The table lists this clonotype with a few counts. The chain employs TRBV30 and TRBJ1-3; D is ambiguous. The V end was cut by 3 bases, the J end by 7 bases, with 10 bases between. CDR3 length: 12 amino acids. Germline V CDR1 and CDR2: GTSNPN, SVGIG (reference sequence). The DNA for the CDR3 is TGTGCCTGGAGCCCCCGCTTGAACACCATATATTTT. Protein product: CAWSPRLNTIYF.

V usage is TRBV12-3 or TRBV12-4 and J usage is TRBJ2-2, with a tentative D call TRBD2 (8 bases). V was shortened by 0 bases and J by 3 bases, with 14 bases between the two germline ends. This CDR3 has 17 residues. The CDR3 DNA reads as TGTGCCAGCAGTTTAGCGGGACTAGGGGGCGACACCGGGGAGCTGTTTTTT. Translated: CASSLAGLGGDTGELFF.

The rearrangement links TRBV15 to TRBJ2-1; weak D call: TRBD2 (6 bases). Per the germline V gene, CDR1 is LNHNV and CDR2 is YYDKDF (reference sequence). The CDR3 has 13 amino acids. V shed 6 bases and J shed 5 bases, with 11 bases lying between them. The CDR3 DNA follows: TGTGCCACCAGGGGCGGGGCCAACAATGAGCAGTTCTTC. Translated, it gives CATRGGANNEQFF.

CDR3 bases: TGTGCCAGCAACAATACTAGCGGGAGTGTGTTTGAGCAGTTCTTC. Encoded protein: CASNNTSGSVFEQFF. V usage is TRBV11-1 and J usage is TRBJ2-1; 11 nucleotides line up with TRBD2. The germline gives CDR1 SGHAT, CDR2 FQDESV (reference sequence). This CDR3 has 15 residues. The V gene end was trimmed by 7 bases and the J gene end by 9 bases; junction bases not matched to a gene: 11.

The chain combines TRBV19 with TRBJ2-3, with 7 bases fitting TRBD2. Germline loops: CDR1 LNHDA, CDR2 SQIVND (reference sequence). CDR3 length: 17 residues. The V gene end was trimmed by 5 bases and the J gene end by 4 bases; junction bases not matched to a gene: 15. The CDR3 DNA is TGTGCCAGTAGTGTTAGTGGGGGGGACCGTGTTGCAGATACGCAGTATTTT. Protein sequence: CASSVSGGDRVADTQYF.

This clonotype was counted at least ten times. An end of the junction does not agree with germline; a read error may underlie this. The chain recombines TRBV7-7 with TRBJ1-4, with TRBD1 identical over 7 bases. The germline V gene encodes CDR1 SSHAT and CDR2 FNYEAQ (reference sequence). CDR3 length: 13 amino acids. The DNA of the CDR3 is TGTGCTAGCAGCGGGGGACAGAGGGAAAAACTGTTTTTT. Protein sequence: CASSGGQREKLFF.

This chain links TRBV30 with TRBJ2-7; 8 nucleotides line up with TRBD1. Germline V gives CDR1 GTSNPN, CDR2 SVGIG (reference sequence). V lost 2 bases and J lost 3; bases outside the gene matches: 3. The CDR3 consists of 13 residues. In nucleotides, the CDR3 is TGTGCCTGGAGTACAGGGGGTAACTACGAGCAGTACTTC. Translating gives CAWSTGGNYEQYF.

V usage is TRBV7-2 and J usage is TRBJ2-7; D is perhaps TRBD1 (7 bases). Germline assignment: CDR1 SGHTA and CDR2 FQGNSA. CDR3 length: 14 amino acids. V lost 7 bases and J 2 bases, leaving 15 bases between the germline ends. CDR3: CASTQGGTAYEQYF. As DNA, the CDR3 is TGTGCCAGCACCCAAGGCGGGACAGCCTACGAGCAGTACTTC.

The chain employs TRBV29-1 and TRBJ1-4; possible D gene TRBD1, 6 bases. The CDR3 contains 13 residues. CDR1 and CDR2 (germline): SQVTM, ANQGSEA. Deletions cut 6 bases from V and 7 bases from J, with 15 bases between. The DNA for the CDR3 is TGCAGCGTGGGGGGCGGGTCCGGTGAAAAACTGTTTTTT. Its translation is CSVGGGSGEKLFF.

On this clonotype itself: Being one base from a much bigger clone, this may be a read error. Likely a read error: the CDR3 ends without its conserved phenylalanine or tryptophan. The chain couples TRBV20-1 to TRBJ2-7, with D possibly being TRBD1 (6 bases). This CDR3 is built from 14 residues. Germline V gene data show CDR1 as DFQATT and CDR2 as SNEGSKA (reference sequence). Trimming shortened V by 4 bases and J by 2 bases, and 15 bases separated the two germline ends. In nucleotides, the CDR3 is TGCAGTGCTAAGCCCAGGGGACGCACCTACGAGCAGTACCTC. It encodes CSAKPRGRTYEQYL.

This clonotype has a handful of counts. This rearrangement joins TRBV18 to TRBJ1-1; unclear D gene. Trimming stripped 0 bases from V and 6 bases from J, with 20 bases between. CDR3 length: 17 amino acids. CDR1 KGHSH and CDR2 LQKENI come from the germline V gene. The CDR3 region is CASSPPRGSLEGAEAFF. The CDR3 DNA sequence: TGTGCCAGCTCACCACCGAGAGGGAGTTTGGAGGGCGCTGAAGCTTTCTTT.

A few counts support this clonotype. V gene TRBV7-3 combines with J gene TRBJ2-1; 9 bases line up with TRBD1. The CDR3 is 14 amino acids. Germline V gene sequence: CDR1 SGHTA, CDR2 FQGTGA. The junction had 3 bases not matched to a gene; V was cut back by 4 bases and J by 5 bases. The CDR3 DNA reads TGTGCCAGCAGCTCCCGGACAGGGGACAATGAGCAGTTCTTC. The encoded protein is CASSSRTGDNEQFF.

This chain connects TRBV7-2 to TRBJ2-5; D not certain. The V gene's germline CDR1 is SGHTA and CDR2 FQGNSA. This CDR3 is 12 amino acids long. V dropped 3 bases and J dropped 5 bases, with 7 bases sitting between them. CDR3 sequence: CASSLNSETQYF. The CDR3 bases are TGTGCCAGCAGCTTGAATTCGGAGACCCAGTACTTC.

The sample holds many counts of this clonotype. The genes are TRBV2 and TRBJ2-7, with D maybe TRBD1 (5 bases). V shed 5 bases and J shed 5 bases, with 16 bases lying between them. This CDR3 has 14 amino acids. The germline V gene encodes CDR1 SNHLY and CDR2 FYNNEI. The CDR3 bases are TGTGCCAGCAGTCCCTCGGGCAGGGTGAACGAGCAGTACTTC. Its translation is CASSPSGRVNEQYF.

At least ten counts were recorded for this clonotype. The rearrangement links TRBV7-2 to TRBJ2-7; 12 bases are a match to TRBD1. The V gene end was trimmed by 5 bases and the J gene end by 6 bases; junction bases not matched to a gene: 11. The CDR3 runs 16 residues. CDR1 and CDR2 (germline): SGHTA, FQGNSA. The CDR3 spells CASSPQPGQGAGEQYF. The CDR3 coding sequence is TGTGCCAGCAGCCCACAGCCGGGACAGGGGGCTGGCGAGCAGTACTTC.